The entry below describes one T cell receptor beta chain. The antigen this receptor binds is unknown. Base quality data are lacking; no much larger clone is found one base away. The germline V and J ends show losses of 3 bases and 0 bases respectively, and no gene match explains 1 base of the junction. The CDR3 covers 16 residues, taking in both the cysteine and the phenylalanine. Left in the record is the CDR3 DNA by itself, 48 bases read in frame from the first base. For CDR1 and CDR2, the germline V gene lists SQVTM and ANQGSEA. This sample is part of a study of CD8+ T cells in alopecia areata (dated by TCRdb to about 2018). Study-wide context: High-throughput TCRbeta sequencing was used to examine T cell clonal expansion in alopecia areata in both the C3H/HeJ mouse model and human patients. TCRbeta CDR3 regions were amplified by immunoSEQ multiplex PCR using 35 Vbeta forward and 13 Jbeta reverse primers. Scalp clonality was compared across normal scalp (n=4), patchy alopecia areata scalp (n=8), and alopecia totalis/universalis scalp (n=8). RNA was obtained with the PAXgene miRNA kit for fixed scalp, the miRNeasy kit for PBMCs, and the RNeasy kit for mouse skin. On the human side, TCRbeta sequencing was run on scalp tissue and on sorted CD4+ and CD8+ peripheral blood T cells from healthy controls and from alopecia areata patients with either patchy or totalis/universalis disease.

Peripheral blood and lesional scalp punch biopsies were obtained from patients with alopecia areata. PBMCs were isolated by density centrifugation and stained for CD3, CD4 and CD8, and CD4+ and CD8+ T cells were sorted on a FACSAria. As part of a multicenter biomarker study, untreated alopecia areata patients were recruited. In 5 or 6 patients from the biomarker study, blood CD8+ T cells were sorted further into NKG2D-low and NKG2D-high fractions. Library method: the immunoSEQ multiplex PCR assay. RNA was extracted from all samples and reverse transcribed into cDNA, which served as template for TCR sequencing. SuperScript III was used for first-strand cDNA synthesis, primed with a 2:1 mix of oligo-dT and random hexamers. A synthetic immune receptor repertoire was used to gauge amplification bias, and whatever bias remained was removed computationally. Concerning the study's data processing: Raw reads were preprocessed for error removal, and CDR3 was defined according to IMGT conventions as running from the conserved cysteine to phenylalanine. Clonality was computed as 1 minus the Shannon entropy, with the entropy normalized by log2 of the number of productive unique TCRs. Scalp TCRbeta sequences were cross-referenced with sorted blood CD4 and CD8 repertoires so that the CD4 or CD8 identity of scalp clones could be inferred. As stored in TCRdb, this immuneACCESS dataset retains in-frame rearrangements with V and J assigned. A fraction of the clones does not appear; measured against another copy, unresolved V genes explain less than half of the discrepancy, and the remainder lacks a known reason. Clone size and V and J calls were adopted from that table, with D and trimming inferred from the DNA. This sample gives about 82,000 clones in total; roughly 50% of them show up just once. The ten biggest clones cover 5.5% to 6.5% of the sample.

Study-wide findings and limitations: Scalp TCR repertoire analysis is complicated because resident alphabeta T cells in normal human skin are also sequenced, whereas mouse skin is dominated by gammadelta T cells. Compared with normal scalp, lesional scalp, particularly in alopecia totalis/universalis, had higher clonality and more expanded CD8+ clones, which suggests antigenic drive. Shared TCR sequences between patients were less evident than in mice, which may be partly attributable to HLA diversity in the patient population.

This receptor chain uses TRBV29-1 and TRBJ2-1, and TRBD2 aligns with 14 junction nucleotides. The sample comprised NKG2D-high CD8+ T cells sorted from blood. The sample's cell subset or site label, decoded: sorted CD8+ NKG2D-high blood T cells. The source of this sequence is a human donor with alopecia areata. The CDR3 here reads CSVDGLAGGSYNEQFF. DNA sequence: TGCAGCGTTGATGGACTAGCGGGAGGCTCCTACAATGAGCAGTTCTTC.